The TCR beta chain described here comes from a study of prognosis after radiotherapy for stage I lung cancer. Study-level information: Aged about 53 to 84 years, with a median of approximately 71 years, the patients were 13 men and about six women.

This clonotype was counted ten times or more. No antigen is known for it. By two-round multiplex PCR, the TCR beta CDR3 was amplified from genomic DNA. First-round PCR used primers specific to each TRBV and TRBJ gene. Universal primers were what the second PCR round used. Via MiXCR, TCRdb re-called the multiplex PCR reads, giving one row per CDR3 protein. The sample holds 20,000 to 30,000 distinct CDR3 sequences, about 40% seen once. Findings and caveats of the study: Reportedly, TRBV and TRBJ gene usage differed by presence of metastases in patients.

CDR3 length equals 13 residues. Germline values: CDR1 LNHNV, CDR2 YYDKDF (reference sequence). Trimming pared 0 bases from V and 4 bases from J, leaving 6 bases between. This TCR came from a donor aged 50 or older with non-small cell lung cancer. The chain joins TRBV15 to TRBJ2-5; the D is unclear. Sequencing used PBMCs, obtained before or after stereotactic body radiation therapy (not recorded which). The CDR3, as DNA: TGTGCCACCAGCAGAGAGCGAGTAGAGACCCAGTACTTC. Its protein is CATSRERVETQYF.